This entry lists 12 T cell receptor beta chains sequenced from one sample in a study of vaccination and CD4 T cells after COVID-19. These TCRs are of unknown antigen specificity. Sequenced with the Oncomine TCR Beta short-read assay was DNA taken from cultured CD4+ T cells. Via MiXCR, TCRdb re-called the PCR reads, giving one row per CDR3 protein. The sample lists 9,000 to 15,000 distinct CDR3 sequences, 53% occurring once. Treatment noted: approximately nine-day PBMC culture with coronavirus spike peptide pools or control peptides (ViraFEST assay). The sequenced material came from CD4+ T cells from blood, cultured in vitro. Source of these receptors: a human donor who had recovered from COVID-19.

This chain uses TRBV20-1 with TRBJ2-2, with 8 bases identical to TRBD1. The germline gives CDR1 DFQATT, CDR2 SNEGSKA (reference sequence). The V and J ends lost 6 bases and 9 bases, in that order; junction bases with no gene match: 3. CDR3 length: 11 amino acids. The CDR3 here is CSARTGRELFF. As DNA, the CDR3 is TGCAGTGCACGGACAGGGCGGGAGCTGTTTTTT.

CDR3 protein: CASSLEGEQYF. The CDR3, as DNA: TGTGCCAGCAGTTTGGAGGGGGAGCAGTACTTC. The rearrangement links TRBV6-2 or TRBV6-3 to TRBJ2-7, with D maybe TRBD2 (6 bases). CDR1 MNHEY and CDR2 SVGEGT come from the germline V gene. Trimming took 4 bases from V and 7 from J, leaving 8 bases between them. The CDR3 sequence is 11 residues long.

The CDR3 loop reads CASRPDRNTGELFF. The CDR3 DNA follows: TGTGCCAGTAGACCGGACAGGAACACCGGGGAGCTGTTTTTT. The rearrangement links TRBV19 to TRBJ2-2, with a possible D match to TRBD1 (6 bases). This CDR3 has 14 amino acids. CDR1 and CDR2 (germline): LNHDA, SQIVND (reference sequence). Trimming stripped 6 bases from V and 1 base from J, with 9 bases between.

The chain has TRBV5-1 and TRBJ2-1, with 7 bases aligning to TRBD2. V dropped 1 base and J dropped 2; count of bases not matched to a gene: 3. Germline V gene lookup returns CDR1 SGHRS and CDR2 YFSETQ. The CDR3 totals 15 residues. CDR3 amino acids: CASSLTGLTYNEQFF. CDR3 sequence (DNA): TGCGCCAGCAGCTTGACGGGACTAACCTACAATGAGCAGTTCTTC.

This clonotype was detected only a few times. The rearrangement joins TRBV20-1 to TRBJ2-3; 12 nucleotides match TRBD2. This CDR3 has 15 amino acids. Germline CDR1 and CDR2: DFQATT and SNEGSKA (reference sequence). V shed 3 bases, J shed 4 bases, and the junction held 5 bases outside the gene matches. The CDR3 DNA is TGCAGTGCTAGGACTAGCGGGAGTGGGGCAGATACGCAGTATTTT. Its protein product is CSARTSGSGADTQYF.

The table lists this clonotype with a few counts. This chain connects TRBV24-1 to TRBJ1-5, with D possibly being TRBD1 (5 bases). The germline gives CDR1 KGHDR, CDR2 SFDVKD. Trimming cost V 2 bases and J 2 bases, with 9 bases left between them. CDR3 length: 15 residues. CDR3 protein: CATSDSGLGNQPQHF. CDR3 nucleotide sequence: TGTGCCACCAGTGATTCAGGGCTTGGCAATCAGCCCCAGCATTTT.

In DNA, the CDR3 is TGTGCCAGCCAGGTTGATGGCAAAGAGACCCAGTACTTC. Protein: CASQVDGKETQYF. The chain employs TRBV25-1 and TRBJ2-5; D is unclear. This CDR3 contains 13 residues. V dropped 8 bases and J dropped 3 bases, with 13 bases sitting between them. The germline gives CDR1 MGHDK, CDR2 SYGVNS.

V usage is TRBV11-3 and J usage is TRBJ1-5; D uncertain. V lost 5 bases, J lost 5 bases, and 13 bases lay in between. This CDR3 is built from 14 residues. CDR1 is SGHNT, CDR2 YENEEA, per germline. The CDR3 loop reads CASSPSGRDQPQHF. CDR3 nucleotides: TGTGCCAGCAGCCCTTCGGGTCGTGATCAGCCCCAGCATTTT.

This chain links TRBV6-5 with TRBJ2-7; 7 bases fit TRBD1. This CDR3 has 16 residues. The V gene end was trimmed by 2 bases and the J gene end by 1 base; junction bases not matched to a gene: 8. The germline V gene encodes CDR1 MNHEY and CDR2 SVGAGI. CDR3 nucleotide sequence: TGTGCCAGCAGTTACACCCGACAGGGCAGTTCCTACGAGCAGTACTTC. Amino acids: CASSYTRQGSSYEQYF.

The V and J genes are TRBV28 and TRBJ1-6; D gene unclear. This CDR3 has 15 amino acids. Germline V gene data show CDR1 as MDHEN and CDR2 as SYDVKM. V shed 6 bases and J shed 9 bases, with 18 bases lying between them. The CDR3 nucleotides are TGTGCCAGCAGCCCTCGGACCCCGAACGGTTCACCCCTCCACTTT. It codes for CASSPRTPNGSPLHF.

The chain is built from TRBV6-5 and TRBJ2-5, with 11 bases fitting TRBD2. Germline loops: CDR1 MNHEY, CDR2 SVGAGI. The trim removed 2 bases at V and 2 bases at J, leaving 1 base unmatched. CDR3 size: 15 residues. The chain's CDR3 is CASSYGLAGQETQYF. The CDR3 DNA is TGTGCCAGCAGTTACGGACTAGCGGGTCAAGAGACCCAGTACTTC.

This clonotype occurred a few times. The chain couples TRBV24-1 to TRBJ1-2; TRBD1 matches 9 bases. The CDR3 extends over 15 amino acids. Germline V CDR1 and CDR2: KGHDR, SFDVKD. V shed 4 bases, J shed 3 bases, and the junction held 5 bases outside the gene matches. CDR3 nucleotide sequence: TGTGCCACCAGTGACTCTGGGACAGGGCACTATGGCTACACCTTC. It is translated as CATSDSGTGHYGYTF.